These 18 T cell receptor beta chains share one sample of origin, sequenced in a study of blood T cell repertoires in COVID-19 (dated by TCRdb to the early 2020s). Libraries were made using the immunoSEQ multiplex PCR assay. TCRdb re-hosts the immuneACCESS table, in-frame sequences only. Its copies lack some clones; in the studies checked, an unresolved V gene accounts for under half of them, and the cause for the rest is not known. This sample holds around 97,000 clones; roughly 79% were observed only once. The ten largest clones take up more than 9% of the sample. The sequencing sample was made of peripheral blood. The receptor set was obtained from a man in his 70s with acute or convalescent COVID-19.

The chain combines TRBV27 with TRBJ1-2; tentatively, D is TRBD1 (5 bases). Germline CDR1 reads MNHEY; CDR2 reads SMNVEV (reference sequence). There are 13 residues in the CDR3. Trimming cost V 5 bases and J 7 bases, with 14 bases left between them. CDR3 bases: TGTGCCAGCAGTCTTGGGGGGGGTGGTGGCTACACCTTC. Its protein product is CASSLGGGGGYTF.

The chain is built from TRBV5-5 and TRBJ2-5; no definite D call. This CDR3 is built from 13 residues. The germline CDR1 and CDR2 sequences are SGHKS and YYEKEE (reference sequence). Trimming cost V 0 bases and J 3 bases, with 6 bases left between them. CDR3 coding DNA: TGTGCCAGCAGCTTGGCCGCGGAAGAGACCCAGTACTTC. Its translation is CASSLAAEETQYF.

DNA of the CDR3: TGTGCCAGCAGCGTAGGCAGCGGGGAATCCTACGAGCAGTACTTC. This translates into CASSVGSGESYEQYF. The rearrangement links TRBV9 to TRBJ2-7, with 7 nucleotides matching TRBD2. The CDR3 spans 15 residues. Germline V gene lookup returns CDR1 SGDLS and CDR2 YYNGEE. V shed 0 bases, J shed 1 base, and the junction held 4 bases outside the gene matches.

For this clone: One end of the junction varies from germline; a read error may be responsible. This sequence joins TRBV19 and TRBJ1-1; 7 bases match TRBD1. The CDR3 loop spans 13 amino acids. Germline assignment: CDR1 LNHDA and CDR2 SQIVND (reference sequence). Written as DNA, the CDR3 is TGTGCCAGTAGTGTAGACAGGGTCACTGAAGCTTTCTTT. Translating gives CASSVDRVTEAFF.

In its sample, this clone was seen a few times. The chain combines TRBV9 with TRBJ1-4; no clear D. Germline loops: CDR1 SGDLS, CDR2 YYNGEE. The CDR3 is made up of 15 amino acids. The V end was cut by 4 bases, the J end by 6 bases, with 16 bases between. The CDR3 loop reads CASSPYPEGDEKLFF. CDR3 coding DNA: TGTGCCAGCAGCCCCTACCCGGAGGGTGATGAAAAACTGTTTTTT.

The chain couples TRBV18 to TRBJ2-1; a weak D match, TRBD2 (5 bases). CDR1 is KGHSH and CDR2 is LQKENI in the germline V gene. The CDR3 totals 16 residues. Deletions cut 3 bases from V and 4 bases from J, with 16 bases between. The CDR3 reads CASSPFGNAKYNEQFF. CDR3 nucleotide sequence: TGTGCCAGCTCACCTTTCGGGAACGCCAAATACAATGAGCAGTTCTTC.

The chain recombines TRBV7-2 with TRBJ2-5; 12 nucleotides match TRBD2. V was pared by 4 bases and J by 1 base, with 1 base of the junction left unmatched. Germline assignment: CDR1 SGHTA and CDR2 FQGNSA. This CDR3 is built from 15 residues. The CDR3 sequence: CASSSSGGGQETQYF. In nucleotides, the CDR3 is TGTGCCAGCAGCTCTAGCGGGGGGGGCCAAGAGACCCAGTACTTC.

V and J are TRBV19 and TRBJ2-1, with D tentatively TRBD2 (6 bases). Trimming cost V 5 bases and J 0 bases, with 17 bases left between them. This CDR3 spans 17 amino acids. Germline V gene lookup returns CDR1 LNHDA and CDR2 SQIVND (reference sequence). For the CDR3, the DNA is TGTGCCAGTAGTTGGGGAGGCCGTAGCCCCTCCTACAATGAGCAGTTCTTC. This codes for CASSWGGRSPSYNEQFF. Supplemented by reference TRBV19 and TRBJ2-1, the full variable domain reads DGGITQSPKYLFRKEGQNVTLSCEQNLNHDAMYWYRQDPGQGLRLIYYSQIVNDFQKGDIAEGYSVSREKKESFPLTVTSAQKNPTAFYLCASSWGGRSPSYNEQFFGPGTRLTVL.

J is TRBJ2-3 and V is TRBV6-2 or TRBV6-3; 8 bases are shared with TRBD2. CDR3 length: 20 residues. V lost 2 bases and J lost 1; bases outside the gene matches: 17. The V gene's germline CDR1 is MNHEY and CDR2 SVGEGT. CDR3 residues: CASSYNPGLAAGVGTDTQYF. In DNA, the CDR3 is TGTGCCAGCAGTTACAATCCTGGACTAGCAGCTGGGGTTGGCACAGATACGCAGTATTTT.

The chain employs TRBV2 and TRBJ2-5; 11 bases are shared with TRBD2. CDR1 SNHLY and CDR2 FYNNEI come from the germline V gene. Unmatched junction bases numbered 9, after V lost 6 bases and J lost 9 bases. This CDR3 region has 14 residues. The CDR3 DNA sequence: TGTGCCAGCAGACTGACTAGCGGGGAGTGGGCCCAGTACTTC. This codes for CASRLTSGEWAQYF.

V is TRBV19 and J is TRBJ1-1, with 9 positions matching TRBD1. Germline V gives CDR1 LNHDA, CDR2 SQIVND (reference sequence). The CDR3 consists of 13 residues. The trim removed 8 bases at V and 3 bases at J, leaving 4 bases unmatched. CDR3: CASARDRDTEAFF. The CDR3 DNA reads TGTGCCAGTGCAAGGGACAGGGACACTGAAGCTTTCTTT.

This clone turned up a few times. V and J are TRBV3-1 (or the pseudogene TRBV3-2) and TRBJ1-4; D is ambiguous. The CDR3 runs 15 residues. Trimming pared 5 bases from V and 0 bases from J, leaving 10 bases between. The V gene's germline CDR1 is LGHDT and CDR2 YNNKEL (reference sequence). For the CDR3, the DNA is TGTGCCAGCAGCAAGAGAGGTTCAACTAATGAAAAACTGTTTTTT. This codes for CASSKRGSTNEKLFF.

V usage is TRBV28 and J usage is TRBJ2-2; D unresolved. The CDR3 contains 14 residues. Germline V gene data show CDR1 as MDHEN and CDR2 as SYDVKM. The V and J ends lost 7 bases and 0 bases respectively, with 9 bases between them. CDR3 sequence reads: CASINTPNTGELFF. The CDR3 nucleotides read TGTGCCAGCATAAACACACCGAACACCGGGGAGCTGTTTTTT.

V usage is TRBV5-1 and J usage is TRBJ2-7; 8 bases line up with TRBD2. The CDR3 covers 14 residues. Trimming cost V 2 bases and J 2 bases; bases outside gene matches: 3. In germline, CDR1 is SGHRS, CDR2 YFSETQ. The CDR3 loop reads CASSFRGGTYEQYF. CDR3 in DNA: TGCGCCAGCAGCTTCCGCGGGGGGACCTACGAGCAGTACTTC.

The chain carries TRBV6-5 and TRBJ2-1, with 9 bases identical to TRBD2. This CDR3 is built from 15 residues. The junction had 7 bases not matched to a gene; V was cut back by 6 bases and J by 4 bases. The germline V gene has CDR1 MNHEY and CDR2 SVGAGI. The CDR3 loop is CASSSGTSLYNEQFF. The CDR3 DNA sequence: TGTGCCAGCAGCTCCGGGACTAGCCTTTACAATGAGCAGTTCTTC.

This clone was observed a few times. The chain combines TRBV7-9 with TRBJ1-5, with D maybe TRBD1 (5 bases). The CDR3 loop spans 14 amino acids. Germline V lookup: CDR1 SEHNR, CDR2 FQNEAQ (reference sequence). V lost 5 bases, J lost 5 bases, and 13 bases lay in between. The CDR3 is CASSQAQGYQPQHF. The CDR3 region has the DNA TGTGCCAGCAGCCAAGCCCAGGGTTATCAGCCCCAGCATTTT.

The CDR3 loop is CASSGRTDNTEAFF. The CDR3 DNA reads as TGTGCCAGCAGTGGAAGGACAGACAACACTGAAGCTTTCTTT. This chain uses TRBV6-6 with TRBJ1-1; D is possibly TRBD1 (6 bases). V lost 5 bases, J lost 2 bases, and 12 bases lay in between. In germline, CDR1 is MNHNY, CDR2 SVGAGI (reference sequence). The CDR3 has 14 amino acids.

Here the CDR3 reads CATSDPDREQFF. In nucleotides, the CDR3 is TGTGCCACCAGTGACCCGGACAGGGAGCAGTTCTTC. The chain couples TRBV24-1 to TRBJ2-1; 7 positions match TRBD1. Germline V gene sequence: CDR1 KGHDR, CDR2 SFDVKD. This CDR3 is built from 12 residues. Germline trimming cut 4 bases from V and 10 bases from J; bases unmatched to any gene: 3.